The clone carrying this TCR beta chain was found many times. The antigen is not known. The data originate from a study of CD8 T cells in ankylosing spondylitis. The V gene lost 3 bases and the J gene lost 0 bases, with 8 bases spanning the gap. CDR3 length equals 14 residues. Study-level results: Apparently characteristic of ankylosing spondylitis blood was a TCR beta motif (roughly eight highly homologous variants).

TCRdb called the 5' RACE reads again in MiXCR, with one record for every CDR3 protein. The table lists some 140,000 distinct CDR3 sequences, approximately 8.4% of them singletons. The sequenced sample was synovial fluid, either unsorted or a sorted T cell fraction (not recorded which). The V call is TRBV12-3 or TRBV12-4, the J call TRBJ1-1; a weak D match, TRBD1 (6 bases). The source is a male donor with ankylosing spondylitis. CDR3 coding DNA: TGTGCCAGCAGTTTTGGACAGTTGAACACTGAAGCTTTCTTT. Translating gives CASSFGQLNTEAFF.